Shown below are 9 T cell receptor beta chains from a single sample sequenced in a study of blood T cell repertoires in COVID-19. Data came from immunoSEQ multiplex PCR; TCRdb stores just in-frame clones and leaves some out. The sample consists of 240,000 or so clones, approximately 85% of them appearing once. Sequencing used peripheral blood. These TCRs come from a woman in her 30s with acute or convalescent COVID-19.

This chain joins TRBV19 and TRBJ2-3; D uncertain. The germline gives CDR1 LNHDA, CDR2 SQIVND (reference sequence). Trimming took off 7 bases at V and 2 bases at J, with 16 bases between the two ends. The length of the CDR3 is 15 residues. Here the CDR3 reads CASKTVAFSTDTQYF. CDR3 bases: TGTGCCAGTAAAACGGTCGCTTTCTCCACAGATACGCAGTATTTT.

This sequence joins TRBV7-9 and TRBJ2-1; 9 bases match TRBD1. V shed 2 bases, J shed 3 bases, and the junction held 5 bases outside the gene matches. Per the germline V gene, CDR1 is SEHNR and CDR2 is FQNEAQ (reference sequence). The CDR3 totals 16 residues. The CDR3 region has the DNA TGTGCCAGCAGCTTACCGGGGACAGGGATCTACAATGAGCAGTTCTTC. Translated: CASSLPGTGIYNEQFF.

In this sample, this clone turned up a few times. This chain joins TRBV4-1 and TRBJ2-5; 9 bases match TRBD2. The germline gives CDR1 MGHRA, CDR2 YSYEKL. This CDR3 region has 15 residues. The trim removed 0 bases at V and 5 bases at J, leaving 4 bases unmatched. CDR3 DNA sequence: TGCGCCAGCAGCCAAGAGAAGCGGGAGGCGGAGACCCAGTACTTC. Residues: CASSQEKREAETQYF.

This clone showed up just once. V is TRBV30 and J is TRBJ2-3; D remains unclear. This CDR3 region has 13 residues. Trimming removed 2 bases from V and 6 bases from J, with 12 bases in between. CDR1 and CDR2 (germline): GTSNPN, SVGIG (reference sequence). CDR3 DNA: TGTGCCTGGAGTCCCGTCCGCGGTGATACGCAGTATTTT. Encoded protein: CAWSPVRGDTQYF. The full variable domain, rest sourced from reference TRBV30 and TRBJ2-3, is SQTIHQWPATLVQPVGSPLSLECTVEGTSNPNLYWYRQAAGRGLQLLFYSVGIGQISSEVPQNLSASRPQDRQFILSSKKLLLSDSGFYLCAWSPVRGDTQYFGPGTRLTVL.

CDR3 DNA: TGCGCCAGCAGCTTCTTGTTAGCGGACAATGAGCAGTTCTTC. As protein: CASSFLLADNEQFF. The J gene is TRBJ2-1, the V gene TRBV5-1; D is possibly TRBD2 (6 bases). Germline CDR1 SGHRS, CDR2 YFSETQ. V lost 2 bases and J lost 5, with 11 bases in between. CDR3 size: 14 residues. Looking up the rest from reference TRBV5-1 and TRBJ2-1 gives the full variable domain: KAGVTQTPRYLIKTRGQQVTLSCSPISGHRSVSWYQQTPGQGLQFLFEYFSETQRNKGNFPGRFSGRQFSNSRSEMNVSTLELGDSALYLCASSFLLADNEQFFGPGTRLTVL.

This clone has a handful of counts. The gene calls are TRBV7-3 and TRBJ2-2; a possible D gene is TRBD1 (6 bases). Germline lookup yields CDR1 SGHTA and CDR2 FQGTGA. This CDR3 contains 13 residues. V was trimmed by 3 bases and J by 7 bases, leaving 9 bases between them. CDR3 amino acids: CASSLVQGGELFF. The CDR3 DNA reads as TGTGCCAGCAGCTTGGTACAGGGCGGGGAGCTGTTTTTT.

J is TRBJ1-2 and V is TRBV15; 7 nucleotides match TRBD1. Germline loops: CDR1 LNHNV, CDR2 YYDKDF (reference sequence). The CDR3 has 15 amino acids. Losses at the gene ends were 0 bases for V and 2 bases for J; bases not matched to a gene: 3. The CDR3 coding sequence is TGTGCCACCAGCAGAGATAAGACAGGGAACTATGGCTACACCTTC. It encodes CATSRDKTGNYGYTF. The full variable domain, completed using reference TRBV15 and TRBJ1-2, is DAMVIQNPRYQVTQFGKPVTLSCSQTLNHNVMYWYQQKSSQAPKLLFHYYDKDFNNEADTPDNFQSRRPNTSFCFLDIRSPGLGDTAMYLCATSRDKTGNYGYTFGSGTRLTVV.

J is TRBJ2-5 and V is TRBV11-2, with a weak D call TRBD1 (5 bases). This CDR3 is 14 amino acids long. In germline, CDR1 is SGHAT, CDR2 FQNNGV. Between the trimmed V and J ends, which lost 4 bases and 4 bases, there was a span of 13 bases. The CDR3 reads CASSSRASGETQYF. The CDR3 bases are TGTGCCAGCAGCTCCAGGGCGTCGGGAGAGACCCAGTACTTC.

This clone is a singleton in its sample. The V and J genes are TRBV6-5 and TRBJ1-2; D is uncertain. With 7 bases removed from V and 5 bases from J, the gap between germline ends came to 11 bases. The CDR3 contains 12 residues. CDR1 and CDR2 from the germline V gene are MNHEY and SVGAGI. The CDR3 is CASNEGRYGYTF. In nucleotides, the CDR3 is TGTGCCAGCAACGAAGGGAGGTATGGCTACACCTTC.